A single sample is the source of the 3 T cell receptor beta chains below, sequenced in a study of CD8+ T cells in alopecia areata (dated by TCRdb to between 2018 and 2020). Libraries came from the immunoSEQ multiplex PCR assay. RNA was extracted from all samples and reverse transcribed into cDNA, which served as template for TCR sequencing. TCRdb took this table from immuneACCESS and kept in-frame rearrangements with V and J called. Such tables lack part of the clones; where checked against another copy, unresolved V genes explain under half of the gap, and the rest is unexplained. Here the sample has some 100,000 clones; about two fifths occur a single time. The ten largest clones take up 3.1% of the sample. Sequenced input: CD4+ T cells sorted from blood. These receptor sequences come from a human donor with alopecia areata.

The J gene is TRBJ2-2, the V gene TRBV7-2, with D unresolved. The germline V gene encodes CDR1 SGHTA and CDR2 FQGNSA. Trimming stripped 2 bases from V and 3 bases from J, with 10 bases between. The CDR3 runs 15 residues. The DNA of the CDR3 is TGTGCCAGCAGCTTAAGGTCGCACGACACCGGGGAGCTGTTTTTT. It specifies CASSLRSHDTGELFF.

The CDR3 protein is CASTLPLGGGNYGYTF. Written as DNA, the CDR3 is TGTGCCAGCACCCTCCCGCTAGGGGGAGGCAACTATGGCTACACCTTC. V and J are TRBV5-4 and TRBJ1-2; D perhaps matches TRBD1 (6 bases). The CDR3 contains 16 residues. V lost 6 bases and J 2 bases, leaving 20 bases between the germline ends. The germline gives CDR1 SGHNT, CDR2 YYREEE (reference sequence). Full variable domain (outside the CDR3, taken from reference TRBV5-4 and TRBJ1-2): ETGVTQSPTHLIKTRGQQVTLRCSSQSGHNTVSWYQQALGQGPQFIFQYYREEENGRGNFPPRFSGLQFPNYSSELNVNALELDDSALYLCASTLPLGGGNYGYTFGSGTRLTVV.

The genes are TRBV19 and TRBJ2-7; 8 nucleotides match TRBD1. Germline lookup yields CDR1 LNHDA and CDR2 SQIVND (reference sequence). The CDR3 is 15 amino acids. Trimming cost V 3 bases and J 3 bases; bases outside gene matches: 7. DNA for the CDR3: TGTGCCAGTAGTATCAAGGGACAGGATGACTACGAGCAGTACTTC. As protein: CASSIKGQDDYEQYF.